Listed below are T cell receptor beta chains from one sample, sequenced in a study of blood T cells in healthy people across ages. From the 5' RACE reads, TCRdb called clonotypes with MiXCR, one entry per CDR3 protein. Of about 1.1 million distinct CDR3 sequences listed, 35% to 40% are singletons. The sample taken for sequencing was blood. The receptors originated from a man aged 18 to 35 in good health. CDR3s include the opening cysteine and the closing phenylalanine or tryptophan. The order of the fields is clone size, J gene, D gene, V gene, CDR3 DNA, CDR3 protein. The D gene is left open where the match is weak. Expanded clones get a size class; other rows say once, few or many, or leave the size out.

few	TRBJ1-4	NA	TRBV6-5	TGTGCCAGCAGGTTTCTTGCAACTAATGAAAAACTGTTTTTT	CASRFLATNEKLFF
NA	TRBJ2-3	TRBD2	TRBV6-1	TGTGCCATGCGGCTAGCGGGAGCTGGAGATACGCAGTATTTT	CAMRLAGAGDTQYF
few	TRBJ2-7	TRBD1	TRBV6-1	TGTGCCAGCAGGGGTAGGGGACAGGGAATCACCTACGAGCAGTACTTC	CASRGRGQGITYEQYF
many	TRBJ2-1	TRBD1	TRBV20-1	TGCAGTGCTAGAGACCACCGACAGGGAGACAATGAGCAGTTCTTC	CSARDHRQGDNEQFF
NA	TRBJ2-5	TRBD2	TRBV5-1	TGCGCCAGCACTCCCCGACTAGCGGGAGAAGAGACCCAGTACTTC	CASTPRLAGEETQYF
NA	TRBJ1-1	NA	TRBV6-6	TGTGCCAGCAGTTTTGATCGGCCCATAGGCACTGAAGCTTTCTTT	CASSFDRPIGTEAFF
NA	TRBJ2-2	NA	TRBV21-1	TGTGCCAGCAGCCCCCAGGAGGGGCACACCGGGGAGCTGTTTTTT	CASSPQEGHTGELFF
NA	TRBJ2-1	TRBD2	TRBV27	TGTGCCAGCAGTTTAAGTACCAGCGGGGGGGCCCACAATGAGCAGTTCTTC	CASSLSTSGGAHNEQFF
few	TRBJ1-2	TRBD1	TRBV12-3/TRBV12-4	TGTGCCAGCAGTCCGCGCCGGACAGGACGGCAGGGTGGCTACACCTTC	CASSPRRTGRQGGYTF
NA	TRBJ2-3	NA	TRBV21-1	TGTGCCAGCAGCAAAAGGACTAGCGGGACCCCTAGCACAGATACGCAGTATTTT	CASSKRTSGTPSTDTQYF
few	TRBJ1-4	NA	TRBV12-3/TRBV12-4	TGTGCCAGCAGTACAGGGATCGCTAATGAAAAACTGTTTTTT	CASSTGIANEKLFF
NA	TRBJ2-2	TRBD1	TRBV18	TGTGCCAGCTCACCACCGTCCGGGACAGGGTTCGGGGAGCTGTTTTTT	CASSPPSGTGFGELFF
few	TRBJ2-4	NA	TRBV18	TGTGCCAGCTCACCACGAGGTGGAGAGCAGTACTTC	CASSPRGGEQYF
few	TRBJ1-2	NA	TRBV7-9	TGTGCCGGCAGCCCCGTCAACGGACCGTCCTATGGCTACACCTTC	CAGSPVNGPSYGYTF
few	TRBJ2-1	NA	TRBV7-8	TGTGCCAGCAGCACCAAGACGGAGATCTCCTACAATGAGCAGTTCTTC	CASSTKTEISYNEQFF
NA	TRBJ1-1	NA	TRBV20-1	TGCAGTGCTTGGGGGATGAACACTGAAGCTTTCTTT	CSAWGMNTEAFF
few	TRBJ2-3	NA	TRBV20-1	TGCAGTGTCGACGAAAGCACAGATACGCAGTATTTT	CSVDESTDTQYF
NA	TRBJ1-5	NA	TRBV6-2/TRBV6-3	TGTGCCACCTCCCCAGTTACGAGCAATCAGCCCCAGCATTTT	CATSPVTSNQPQHF
NA	TRBJ1-1	NA	TRBV3-1	TGTGCCAGCAGGCCACCGGGGGCAACTGAAGCTTTCTTT	CASRPPGATEAFF
NA	TRBJ2-1	TRBD2	TRBV20-1	TGCAGTGCTAGCGGGGCGGGGGGGCACAATGAGCAGTTCTTC	CSASGAGGHNEQFF
NA	TRBJ1-1	NA	TRBV29-1	TGCAGCGTTTCCAGGGGAACTGAAGCTTTCTTT	CSVSRGTEAFF
NA	TRBJ1-2	NA	TRBV20-1	TGCAGTGCCCTAAGGGGCAGCACAAACTATGGCTACACCTTC	CSALRGSTNYGYTF
few	TRBJ2-3	NA	TRBV7-9	TGTGCCAGCAGCCCTAGAGACAGCCGCACAGATACGCAGTATTTT	CASSPRDSRTDTQYF
few	TRBJ1-1	TRBD1	TRBV20-1	TGCAGTGCTAGGAGACAGGGAATCGATTTCTTT	CSARRQGIDFF
NA	TRBJ2-5	NA	TRBV28	TGTGCCAGCAACTACGGGCTCCAAGAGACCCAGTACTTC	CASNYGLQETQYF
NA	TRBJ2-5	NA	TRBV29-1	TGCAGCGTTAATGTGAGGGCCAGTCAAGAGACCCAGTACTTC	CSVNVRASQETQYF
few	TRBJ2-3	NA	TRBV20-1	TGCAGTGCTGGTGAAGGGGATACGCAGTATTTT	CSAGEGDTQYF
once	TRBJ1-2	TRBD1	TRBV28	TGTGCCACCGTGGGACAGCCTAACTATGGCTACACCTTC	CATVGQPNYGYTF
many	TRBJ1-1	NA	TRBV4-3	TGCGCCAGCAGCCAAGATCCCCTTTACATGAACACTGAAGCTTTCTTT	CASSQDPLYMNTEAFF
few	TRBJ2-1	TRBD2	TRBV29-1	TGCAGCGTTGGGACGGGGGGGAGTGTTGAGCAGTTCTTC	CSVGTGGSVEQFF
NA	TRBJ2-5	NA	TRBV12-3/TRBV12-4	TGTGCCAGCAGTCCAGGGACCAGCAAAGAGACCCAGTACTTC	CASSPGTSKETQYF